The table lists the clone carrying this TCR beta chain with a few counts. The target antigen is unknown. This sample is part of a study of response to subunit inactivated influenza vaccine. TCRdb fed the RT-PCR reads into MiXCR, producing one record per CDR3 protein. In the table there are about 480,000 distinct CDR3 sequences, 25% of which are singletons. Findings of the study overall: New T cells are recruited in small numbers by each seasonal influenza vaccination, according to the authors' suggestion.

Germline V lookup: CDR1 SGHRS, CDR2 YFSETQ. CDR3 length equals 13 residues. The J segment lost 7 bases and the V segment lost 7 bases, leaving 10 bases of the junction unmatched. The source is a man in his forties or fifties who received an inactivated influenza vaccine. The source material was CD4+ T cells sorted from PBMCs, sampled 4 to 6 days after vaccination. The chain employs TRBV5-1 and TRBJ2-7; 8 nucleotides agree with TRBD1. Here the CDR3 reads CASDAGQGVEQYF. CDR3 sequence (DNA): TGCGCCAGCGACGCCGGACAGGGTGTAGAGCAGTACTTC.